This TCR beta chain was sequenced during a study of cytomegalovirus exposure and HLA in healthy donors. Germline CDR1 and CDR2: MNHEY and SMNVEV (reference sequence). The trim removed 2 bases at V and 6 bases at J, leaving 6 bases unmatched. CDR3 size: 14 residues. This PCR relied on a set of 60 Vbeta primers and 13 Jbeta primers. Only in-frame clones appear in the TCRdb table, and some are missing; sequencing was by immunoSEQ multiplex PCR. The repertoire holds around 67,000 clones, with around 64% as singletons. Study-wide results and caveats: Sequencing likely caused a cluster of highly shared sequence variants.

Of note for this clone: The target antigen is unknown.

This sequence was found in a woman aged 50 to 60 in good health and CMV-seronegative. The gene calls are TRBV27 and TRBJ1-1; 7 bases are shared with TRBD1. The sequenced material came from PBMCs. CDR3 protein: CASSLNRGGAEAFF. CDR3 nucleotides: TGTGCCAGCAGTTTAAACAGGGGAGGCGCTGAAGCTTTCTTT.